The 8 T cell receptor beta chains below all came from one sample that was sequenced in a study of cytomegalovirus exposure and HLA in healthy donors. The PCR employed 60 Vbeta primers together with 13 Jbeta primers. The assay was immunoSEQ multiplex PCR, and TCRdb's table has in-frame clones only and misses some. The data contain fewer than 200,000 clones, approximately 77% of them singletons. Sequencing was done on a sample of PBMCs. Every receptor here comes from a man aged 18 to 29 in good health and CMV-seronegative.

The chain joins TRBV6-1 to TRBJ2-3, with D possibly being TRBD1 (5 bases). This CDR3 region has 13 residues. Germline V gene lookup returns CDR1 MNHNS and CDR2 SASEGT. Trimming pared 6 bases from V and 10 bases from J, leaving 17 bases between. The CDR3 DNA sequence: TGTGCCAGCAGAATCTCCTCGGTAGGGGCGCAGTATTTT. It yields the protein CASRISSVGAQYF.

This chain links TRBV14 with TRBJ2-1; D might be TRBD2 (7 bases). V lost 4 bases and J lost 3, with 19 bases in between. Per the germline V gene, CDR1 is SGHDN and CDR2 is FVKESK. This CDR3 spans 17 amino acids. The CDR3 bases are TGTGCCAGCAGCCTATGGGGGGCGGGGGAGGACTACAATGAGCAGTTCTTC. Its protein is CASSLWGAGEDYNEQFF.

This clone has a handful of counts. The chain employs TRBV4-1 and TRBJ1-1; 11 bases are shared with TRBD1. The junction had 5 bases not matched to a gene; V was cut back by 1 base and J by 1 base. The germline V gene has CDR1 MGHRA and CDR2 YSYEKL. This CDR3 region has 17 residues. CDR3 sequence: CASSQVKGQGGNTEAFF. The CDR3 bases are TGCGCCAGCAGCCAAGTGAAGGGACAGGGGGGGAACACTGAAGCTTTCTTT.

The J gene is TRBJ1-4, the V gene TRBV7-9; a possible D gene is TRBD1 (6 bases). Per germline, CDR1 SEHNR and CDR2 FQNEAQ (reference sequence). The CDR3 totals 15 residues. Trimming left V 5 bases short and J 6 bases short, with 16 bases between. Here the CDR3 DNA reads TGTGCCAGCAGCCTCGGACAGACTTTTTATGAAAAACTGTTTTTT. This translates into CASSLGQTFYEKLFF.

This chain uses TRBV6-4 with TRBJ2-3, with 8 bases aligning to TRBD2. The J segment lost 2 bases and the V segment lost 5 bases, leaving 18 bases of the junction unmatched. This CDR3 region has 19 residues. Looked up from germline, CDR1 is MRHNA and CDR2 is SNTAGT. The CDR3 loop is CASSRGVDLAGLATDTQYF. The DNA of the CDR3 is TGTGCCAGCAGTAGGGGTGTGGACCTAGCGGGCCTGGCCACAGATACGCAGTATTTT.

V is TRBV6-1 and J is TRBJ2-7; perhaps TRBD1 as D (5 bases). Deletions cut 1 base from V and 2 bases from J, with 15 bases between. Germline CDR1 and CDR2: MNHNS and SASEGT. The CDR3 runs 16 residues. CDR3 nucleotides: TGTGCCAGCAGTGAAGGGAAACAGGTCGCTCCCTACGAGCAGTACTTC. This translates into CASSEGKQVAPYEQYF.

This chain uses TRBV27 with TRBJ1-4; no clear D gene. From germline, CDR1 is MNHEY and CDR2 SMNVEV (reference sequence). V gave up 5 bases and J gave up 8 bases, with 12 bases separating them. The CDR3 loop spans 13 amino acids. Here the CDR3 DNA reads TGTGCCAGCAGTCCCCGTGGAGGAGAAAAACTGTTTTTT. This gives the protein CASSPRGGEKLFF. The full variable domain, its missing parts supplied by reference TRBV27 and TRBJ1-4, is EAQVTQNPRYLITVTGKKLTVTCSQNMNHEYMSWYRQDPGLGLRQIYYSMNVEVTDKGDVPEGYKVSRKEKRNFPLILESPSPNQTSLYFCASSPRGGEKLFFGSGTQLSVL.

The rearrangement joins TRBV2 to TRBJ2-7; the D is unclear. Germline CDR1 is SNHLY and CDR2 is FYNNEI. Deletions cut 4 bases from V and 3 bases from J, with 10 bases between. The CDR3 has 13 amino acids. Written as DNA, the CDR3 is TGTGCCAGCAGTGCAGTGACTTACTACGAGCAGTACTTC. It is translated as CASSAVTYYEQYF.